The present TCR beta chain was sequenced within a study of T cell repertoires in cytomegalovirus infection. Study-level background: Well-studied HLA-B-restricted CMV epitopes were used in the study alongside recently identified HLA-C-restricted ones. Through public TCR beta signatures, both CMV infection and matching HLA type were indicated.

Concerning this clonotype itself: Its antigen remains unidentified.

TCRdb processed the reads anew with MiXCR; each CDR3 protein has one entry. The data hold hundreds of thousands of distinct CDR3 sequences, with 29% observed a single time. This CDR3 is built from 13 residues. CDR1 is ENHRY, CDR2 SYGVKD, per germline. V was trimmed by 4 bases and J by 9 bases, leaving 13 bases between them. General study results and limits: Cumulative frequency of public TCR beta families picked out carriers of CMV plus the relevant HLA.

The chain is built from TRBV10-3 and TRBJ1-3; no definite D call. The sequenced sample was cultured PBMCs, obtained from culture after CMV antigen stimulation. This sequence originates from a human donor in good health (CMV status not recorded). Some clones in this sample may be carry-over from other donors' samples. In nucleotides, the CDR3 is TGTGCCATCAGTGCCACAGAGGAGGGCACCATATATTTT. Translated, it gives CAISATEEGTIYF.